These T cell receptor beta chains were read from a single sample in a study of T-cell memory formation after mild COVID-19. Using its own MiXCR run on the 5' RACE reads, TCRdb lists one record per CDR3 protein. The sample yields more than 300,000 distinct CDR3 sequences, around 15% seen once. The sample taken for sequencing was PBMCs or a T cell subset sorted from them (not recorded which). The source of these receptors is a man in his late teens or twenties who had mild COVID-19 (a few samples of this study predate the infection). Cell type and time point are not known. CDR3s include the opening cysteine and the closing phenylalanine or tryptophan. The D gene is left open where the match is weak. Clone size is stated in some rows and not others, as once, few, many or a class when expanded.

j_call clone_size cdr3_length d_call v_call cdr3_nt cdr3_aa
TRBJ2-2 few 14 . TRBV5-1 TGCGCCAGCAGCCTGCCTACGAACACCGGGGAGCTGTTTTTT CASSLPTNTGELFF
TRBJ2-2 few 14 . TRBV6-2/TRBV6-3 TGTGCCACAGCCCACAGAGTGAACACCGGGGAGCTGTTTTTT CATAHRVNTGELFF
TRBJ2-1 few 12 . TRBV18 TGTGCCAGCTCACCACCATCGCTAGGGCAGTTCTTC CASSPPSLGQFF
TRBJ2-5 many 13 . TRBV2 TGTGCCAGCAGACAGGGTATAGGGGAGACCCAGTACTTC CASRQGIGETQYF
TRBJ1-2 few 12 . TRBV12-3/TRBV12-4 TGTGCCAGCAGTTTAGACCACTATGGCTACACCTTC CASSLDHYGYTF
TRBJ2-3 . 14 . TRBV5-1 TGCGCCAGCAGCTCGAGACAGGACACAGATACGCAGTATTTT CASSSRQDTDTQYF
TRBJ2-1 . 11 . TRBV5-6 TGTGCCAGCAGCTTGTTGTATGAGCAGTTCTTC CASSLLYEQFF
TRBJ2-5 . 15 TRBD2 TRBV6-2/TRBV6-3 TGTGCCAGCAGTATCCAGCGGGGGGGCGTGGAGACCCAGTACTTC CASSIQRGGVETQYF
TRBJ2-3 . 15 . TRBV5-1 TGCGCCAGCAGCTTGGCCGGGCAGGGCGCAGATACGCAGTATTTT CASSLAGQGADTQYF
TRBJ2-5 . 17 TRBD2 TRBV4-3 TGCGCCAGCAGCCGCGGACTAGCGGGGGCTACGGGGGAGACCCAGTACTTC CASSRGLAGATGETQYF
TRBJ1-1 . 17 . TRBV5-1 TGCGCCAGCAGCTTGTATAAGGGCCAGCGGATGAACACTGAAGCTTTCTTT CASSLYKGQRMNTEAFF
TRBJ1-1 few 12 . TRBV7-9 TGTGCCAGCAGCTTACGGGACACTGAAGCTTTCTTT CASSLRDTEAFF
TRBJ1-2 . 17 TRBD1 TRBV20-1 TGCAGTGCTACTAGTCCCGGGACAGGGTTGGGGCTCCATGGCTACACCTTC CSATSPGTGLGLHGYTF
TRBJ2-7 . 15 . TRBV4-1 TGCGCCAGCAGCCAAGTAGCGCGGGTCGGCTACGAGCAGTACTTC CASSQVARVGYEQYF
TRBJ1-6 few 14 TRBD1 TRBV18 TGTGCCAGCTCACCGGAGGACAGGGGGCGACCCCTCCACTTT CASSPEDRGRPLHF
TRBJ2-3 . 15 TRBD1 TRBV18 TGTGCCAGCTCACCCCGGGACAGGACTCCGAGTACGCAGTATTTT CASSPRDRTPSTQYF
TRBJ2-1 . 15 . TRBV5-1 TGCGCCAGCAGCTCGGGGGTAATGGCCTACAATGAGCAGTTCTTC CASSSGVMAYNEQFF